The clone carrying this TCR beta chain was found a few times. Antigen unknown. The germline V gene has CDR1 DFQATT and CDR2 SNEGSKA (reference sequence). With V trimmed by 3 bases and J by 0 bases, 12 bases remained unmatched. The CDR3 has 17 amino acids. TCR beta cDNA libraries had unique molecular identifiers. From around 1 to 9.1 million T cells, 500,000 or so cDNA molecules were obtained. Via MiXCR, TCRdb re-called the PCR reads, giving one row per CDR3 protein. The sample records around 500,000 distinct CDR3 sequences, 30% to 40% being singletons. The sample is drawn from a study of post-analysis software for immune sequencing data. Study background: Patients with relapsing-remitting, secondary progressive and progressive-relapsing multiple sclerosis courses were all represented. Study outcomes and limitations: With TRBV5-6, TRBV5-1 and TRBV20-1 included, about five TRBV segments were more frequent in patients than in controls.

The sequencing input was blood. This chain connects TRBV20-1 to TRBJ2-3; TRBD2 agrees at 7 bases. The clonotype originates from a girl aged 2 to 17 with multiple sclerosis. The DNA of the CDR3 is TGCAGTGCTAGCCTCGGGACTACCCTACCGAGCACAGATACGCAGTATTTT. Amino acids: CSASLGTTLPSTDTQYF.